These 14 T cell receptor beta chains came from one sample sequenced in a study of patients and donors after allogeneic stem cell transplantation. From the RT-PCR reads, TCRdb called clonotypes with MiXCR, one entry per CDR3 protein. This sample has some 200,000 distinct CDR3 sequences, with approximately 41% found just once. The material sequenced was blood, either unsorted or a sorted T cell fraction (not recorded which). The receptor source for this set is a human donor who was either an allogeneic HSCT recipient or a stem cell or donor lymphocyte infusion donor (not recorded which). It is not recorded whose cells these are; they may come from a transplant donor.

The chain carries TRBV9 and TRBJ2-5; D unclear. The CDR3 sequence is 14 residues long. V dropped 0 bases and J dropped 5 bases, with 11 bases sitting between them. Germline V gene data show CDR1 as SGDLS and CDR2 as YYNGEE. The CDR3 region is CASSVGGSTETQYF. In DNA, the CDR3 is TGTGCCAGCAGCGTAGGGGGTAGTACGGAGACCCAGTACTTC.

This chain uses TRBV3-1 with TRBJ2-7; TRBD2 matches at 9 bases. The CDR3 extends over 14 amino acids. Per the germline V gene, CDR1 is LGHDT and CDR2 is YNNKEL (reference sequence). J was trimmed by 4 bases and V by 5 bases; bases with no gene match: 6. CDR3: CASSVAGGNYEQYF. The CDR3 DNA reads TGTGCCAGCAGCGTCGCGGGAGGGAATTACGAGCAGTACTTC.

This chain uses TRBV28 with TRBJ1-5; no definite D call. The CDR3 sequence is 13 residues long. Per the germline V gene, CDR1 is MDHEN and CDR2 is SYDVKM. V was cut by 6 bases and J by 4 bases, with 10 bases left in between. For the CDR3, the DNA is TGTGCCAGCAGGTCGACGGCAAATCAGCCCCAGCATTTT. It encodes CASRSTANQPQHF.

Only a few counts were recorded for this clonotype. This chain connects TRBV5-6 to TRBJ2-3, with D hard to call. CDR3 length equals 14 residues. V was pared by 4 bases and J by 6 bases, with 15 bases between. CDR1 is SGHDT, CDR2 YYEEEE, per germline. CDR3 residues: CASSPPALFDTQYF. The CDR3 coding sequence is TGTGCCAGCAGCCCCCCGGCCCTTTTCGATACGCAGTATTTT.

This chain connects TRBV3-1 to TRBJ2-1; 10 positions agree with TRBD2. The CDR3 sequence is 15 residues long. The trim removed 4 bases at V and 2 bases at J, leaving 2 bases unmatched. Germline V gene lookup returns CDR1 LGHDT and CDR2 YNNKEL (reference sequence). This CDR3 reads CASSPLAGAYNEQFF. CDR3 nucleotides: TGTGCCAGCAGCCCCCTAGCGGGGGCCTACAATGAGCAGTTCTTC.

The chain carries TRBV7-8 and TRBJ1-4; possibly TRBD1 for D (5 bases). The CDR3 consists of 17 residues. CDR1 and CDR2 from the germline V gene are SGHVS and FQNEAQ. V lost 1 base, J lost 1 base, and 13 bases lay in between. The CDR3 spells CASSLVNTGLTNEKLFF. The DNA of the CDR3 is TGTGCCAGCAGCTTAGTGAATACAGGCCTAACTAATGAAAAACTGTTTTTT.

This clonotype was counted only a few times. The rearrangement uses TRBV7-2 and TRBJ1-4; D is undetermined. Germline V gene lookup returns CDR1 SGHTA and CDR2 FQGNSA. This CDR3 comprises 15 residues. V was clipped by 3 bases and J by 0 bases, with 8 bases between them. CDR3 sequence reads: CASSFETATNEKLFF. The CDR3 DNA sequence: TGTGCCAGCAGCTTTGAAACAGCAACTAATGAAAAACTGTTTTTT.

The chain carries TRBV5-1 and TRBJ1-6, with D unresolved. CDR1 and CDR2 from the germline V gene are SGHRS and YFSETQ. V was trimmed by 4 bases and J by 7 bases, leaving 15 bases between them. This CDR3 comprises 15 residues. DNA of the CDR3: TGCGCCAGCAGCCCGTTGTCGGCAGTGAATTCACCCCTCCACTTT. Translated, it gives CASSPLSAVNSPLHF. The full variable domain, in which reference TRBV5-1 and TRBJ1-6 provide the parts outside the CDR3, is KAGVTQTPRYLIKTRGQQVTLSCSPISGHRSVSWYQQTPGQGLQFLFEYFSETQRNKGNFPGRFSGRQFSNSRSEMNVSTLELGDSALYLCASSPLSAVNSPLHFGNGTRLTVT.

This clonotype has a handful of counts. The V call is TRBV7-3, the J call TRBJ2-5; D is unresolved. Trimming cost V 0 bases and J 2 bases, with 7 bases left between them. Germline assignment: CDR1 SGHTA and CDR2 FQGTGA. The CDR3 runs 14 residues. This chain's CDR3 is CASSLTAAQETQYF. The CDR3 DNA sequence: TGTGCCAGCAGCTTAACGGCCGCTCAAGAGACCCAGTACTTC.

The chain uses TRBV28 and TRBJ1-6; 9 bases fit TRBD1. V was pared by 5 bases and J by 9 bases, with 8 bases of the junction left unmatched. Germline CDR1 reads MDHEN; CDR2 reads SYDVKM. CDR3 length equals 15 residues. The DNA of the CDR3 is TGTGCCAGCAGTCCCTACAGGGGGCTCGGTTCACCCCTCCACTTT. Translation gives CASSPYRGLGSPLHF.

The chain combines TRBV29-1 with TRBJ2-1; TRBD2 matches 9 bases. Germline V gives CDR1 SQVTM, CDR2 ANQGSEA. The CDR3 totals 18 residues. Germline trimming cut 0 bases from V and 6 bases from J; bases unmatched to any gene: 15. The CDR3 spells CSVEDGWGSGGRANEQFF. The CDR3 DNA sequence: TGCAGCGTTGAAGATGGATGGGGGAGTGGCGGGAGGGCCAATGAGCAGTTCTTC.

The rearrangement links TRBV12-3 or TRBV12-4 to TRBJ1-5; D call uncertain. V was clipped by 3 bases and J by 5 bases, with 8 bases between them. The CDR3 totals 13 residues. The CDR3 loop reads CASSFNSYQPQHF. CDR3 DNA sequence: TGTGCCAGCAGTTTCAACAGCTATCAGCCCCAGCATTTT.

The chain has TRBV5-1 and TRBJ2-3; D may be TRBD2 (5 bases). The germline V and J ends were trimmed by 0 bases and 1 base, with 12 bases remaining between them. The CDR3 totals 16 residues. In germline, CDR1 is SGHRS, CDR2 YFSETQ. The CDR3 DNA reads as TGCGCCAGCAGCTTGGTAGGGAGACCTGGCACAGATACGCAGTATTTT. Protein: CASSLVGRPGTDTQYF.

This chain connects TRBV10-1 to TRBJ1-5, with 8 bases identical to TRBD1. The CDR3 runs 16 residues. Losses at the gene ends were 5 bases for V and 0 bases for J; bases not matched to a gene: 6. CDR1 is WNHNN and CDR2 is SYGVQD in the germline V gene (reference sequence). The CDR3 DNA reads TGCGCCAGCAGTATGGACAGGGAATTTAGCAATCAGCCCCAGCATTTT. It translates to CASSMDREFSNQPQHF.